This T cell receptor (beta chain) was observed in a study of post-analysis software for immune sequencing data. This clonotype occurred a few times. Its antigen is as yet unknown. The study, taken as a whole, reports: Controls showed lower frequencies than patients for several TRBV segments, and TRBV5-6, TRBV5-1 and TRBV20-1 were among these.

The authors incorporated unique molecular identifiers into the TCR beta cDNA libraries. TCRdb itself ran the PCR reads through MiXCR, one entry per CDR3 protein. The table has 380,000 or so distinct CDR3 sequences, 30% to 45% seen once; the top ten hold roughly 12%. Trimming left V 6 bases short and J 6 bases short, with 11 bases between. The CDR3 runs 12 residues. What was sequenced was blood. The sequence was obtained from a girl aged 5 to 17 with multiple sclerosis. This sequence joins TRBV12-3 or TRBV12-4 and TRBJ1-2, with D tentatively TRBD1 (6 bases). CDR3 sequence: CASRTGKDGYTF. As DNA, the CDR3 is TGTGCCAGCAGAACAGGGAAAGATGGCTACACCTTC.